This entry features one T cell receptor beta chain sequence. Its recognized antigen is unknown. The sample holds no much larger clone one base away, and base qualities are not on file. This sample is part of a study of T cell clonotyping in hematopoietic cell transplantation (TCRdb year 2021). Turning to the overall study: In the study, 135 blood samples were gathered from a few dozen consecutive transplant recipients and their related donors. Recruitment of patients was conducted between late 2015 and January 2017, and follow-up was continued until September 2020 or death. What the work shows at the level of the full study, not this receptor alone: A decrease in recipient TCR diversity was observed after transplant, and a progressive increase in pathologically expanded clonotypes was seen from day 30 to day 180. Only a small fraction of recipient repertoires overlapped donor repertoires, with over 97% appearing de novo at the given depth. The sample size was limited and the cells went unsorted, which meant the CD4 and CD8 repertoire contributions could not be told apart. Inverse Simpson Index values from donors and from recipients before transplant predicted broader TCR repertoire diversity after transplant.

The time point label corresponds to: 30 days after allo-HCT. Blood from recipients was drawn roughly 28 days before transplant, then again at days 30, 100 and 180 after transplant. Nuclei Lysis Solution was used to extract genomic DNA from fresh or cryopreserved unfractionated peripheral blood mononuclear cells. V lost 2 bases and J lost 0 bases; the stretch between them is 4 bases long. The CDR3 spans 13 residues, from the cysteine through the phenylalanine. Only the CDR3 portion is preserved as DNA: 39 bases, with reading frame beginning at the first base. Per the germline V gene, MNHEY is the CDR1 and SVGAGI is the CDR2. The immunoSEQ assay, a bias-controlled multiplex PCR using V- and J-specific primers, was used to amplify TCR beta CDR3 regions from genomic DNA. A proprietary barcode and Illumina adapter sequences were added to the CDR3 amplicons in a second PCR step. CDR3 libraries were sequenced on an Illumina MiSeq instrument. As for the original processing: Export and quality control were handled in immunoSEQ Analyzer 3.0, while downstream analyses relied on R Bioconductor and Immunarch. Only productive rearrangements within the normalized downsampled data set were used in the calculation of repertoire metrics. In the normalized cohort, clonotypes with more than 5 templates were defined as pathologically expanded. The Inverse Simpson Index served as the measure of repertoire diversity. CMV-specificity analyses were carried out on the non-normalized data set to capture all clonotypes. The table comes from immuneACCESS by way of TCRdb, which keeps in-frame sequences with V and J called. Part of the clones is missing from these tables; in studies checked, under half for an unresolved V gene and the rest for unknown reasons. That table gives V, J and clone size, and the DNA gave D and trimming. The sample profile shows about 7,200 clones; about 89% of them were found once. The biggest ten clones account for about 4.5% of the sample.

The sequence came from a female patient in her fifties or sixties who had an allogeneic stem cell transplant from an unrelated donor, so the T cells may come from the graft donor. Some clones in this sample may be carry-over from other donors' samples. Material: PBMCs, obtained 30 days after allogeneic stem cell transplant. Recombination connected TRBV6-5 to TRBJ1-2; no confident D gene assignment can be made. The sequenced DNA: TGTGCCAGCAGTTACACAGCTAACTATGGCTACACCTTC. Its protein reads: CASSYTANYGYTF.